This is a list of T cell receptor beta chains from one sample in a study of vaccination and CD4 T cells after COVID-19. Their recognized antigens are unknown. TCRdb reprocessed the PCR reads via MiXCR and lists one record per CDR3 protein. The sample lists approximately 2,300 distinct CDR3 sequences; approximately 26% were seen once. The sequenced sample was CD4+ T cells from blood, cultured in vitro, obtained after SARS-CoV-2 vaccination. The receptors shown here come from a human donor who had recovered from COVID-19. Each CDR3 is given with its conserved first and last residue. The order of the fields is D gene, V gene, clone size, J gene, CDR3 protein, CDR3 DNA. The D gene is left open where the match is weak. The listing skips clone size in some rows; elsewhere it reads once, few, many or a size class.

d_call: NA; v_call: TRBV7-2; clone_size: medium-sized; j_call: TRBJ2-7; cdr3_aa: CASSLESYDSYEQYF; cdr3_nt: TGTGCCAGCAGCTTAGAGTCGTACGATTCCTACGAGCAGTACTTC
d_call: NA; v_call: TRBV19; clone_size: NA; j_call: TRBJ1-1; cdr3_aa: CASSIGAGNTEAFF; cdr3_nt: TGTGCCAGTAGTATCGGTGCAGGGAACACTGAAGCTTTCTTT
d_call: NA; v_call: TRBV20-1; clone_size: NA; j_call: TRBJ2-3; cdr3_aa: CSAGGAGTDTQYF; cdr3_nt: TGCAGCGCTGGGGGGGCCGGCACAGATACGCAGTATTTT
d_call: TRBD1; v_call: TRBV15; clone_size: medium-sized; j_call: TRBJ1-6; cdr3_aa: CATSTGARSPLHF; cdr3_nt: TGTGCCACCTCGACAGGGGCGAGGTCACCCCTCCACTTT
d_call: TRBD2; v_call: TRBV7-3; clone_size: NA; j_call: TRBJ2-3; cdr3_aa: CASSSKRGHTDTQYF; cdr3_nt: TGTGCCAGCAGCTCCAAGCGGGGCCACACAGATACGCAGTATTTT
d_call: TRBD1; v_call: TRBV7-9; clone_size: once; j_call: TRBJ2-2; cdr3_aa: CASSTRDRGTGELFF; cdr3_nt: TGTGCCAGCAGCACCCGGGACAGGGGAACCGGGGAGCTGTTTTTT
d_call: TRBD1; v_call: TRBV24-1; clone_size: few; j_call: TRBJ2-1; cdr3_aa: CATSDSQGVSYNEQFF; cdr3_nt: TGTGCCACCAGTGATTCCCAGGGGGTATCCTACAATGAGCAGTTCTTC
d_call: NA; v_call: TRBV29-1; clone_size: NA; j_call: TRBJ1-2; cdr3_aa: CSVEDRTNFGYGYTF; cdr3_nt: TGCAGCGTTGAAGATCGAACGAACTTCGGCTATGGCTACACCTTC
d_call: TRBD1; v_call: TRBV20-1; clone_size: large; j_call: TRBJ2-1; cdr3_aa: CSARPVQGARLNEQFF; cdr3_nt: TGCAGTGCTAGACCCGTTCAGGGGGCGAGGTTGAATGAGCAGTTCTTC
d_call: NA; v_call: TRBV20-1; clone_size: NA; j_call: TRBJ1-1; cdr3_aa: CSARDGGLNTEAFF; cdr3_nt: TGCAGTGCTAGAGATGGGGGGTTGAACACTGAAGCTTTCTTT
d_call: NA; v_call: TRBV6-1; clone_size: NA; j_call: TRBJ2-7; cdr3_aa: CATTDSTYEQYF; cdr3_nt: TGTGCCACAACTGACAGTACCTACGAGCAGTACTTC
d_call: TRBD2; v_call: TRBV27; clone_size: NA; j_call: TRBJ2-3; cdr3_aa: CASSYSWAGGIDTQYF; cdr3_nt: TGTGCCAGCAGCTACTCCTGGGCGGGGGGGATAGATACGCAGTATTTT
d_call: NA; v_call: TRBV28; clone_size: NA; j_call: TRBJ2-3; cdr3_aa: CARMGYTDTQYF; cdr3_nt: TGTGCCAGGATGGGCTACACAGATACGCAGTATTTT
d_call: NA; v_call: TRBV7-2; clone_size: medium-sized; j_call: TRBJ1-2; cdr3_aa: CASSLVGGDYGYTF; cdr3_nt: TGTGCCAGCAGCCTAGTTGGGGGTGACTATGGCTACACCTTC
d_call: NA; v_call: TRBV19; clone_size: NA; j_call: TRBJ1-2; cdr3_aa: CASTDRQHYGYTF; cdr3_nt: TGTGCCAGTACCGACAGGCAACACTATGGCTACACCTTC
d_call: TRBD1; v_call: TRBV7-2; clone_size: few; j_call: TRBJ1-3; cdr3_aa: CASSPSDRVSYF; cdr3_nt: TGTGCCAGCAGCCCCTCGGACAGGGTCTCGTATTTT
d_call: NA; v_call: TRBV12-3/TRBV12-4; clone_size: NA; j_call: TRBJ2-7; cdr3_aa: CASRSQGTPTYEQYF; cdr3_nt: TGTGCCAGCAGGTCTCAGGGGACCCCCACCTACGAGCAGTACTTC
d_call: TRBD2; v_call: TRBV7-6; clone_size: medium-sized; j_call: TRBJ2-5; cdr3_aa: CASSPISGGALVETQYF; cdr3_nt: TGTGCCAGCAGCCCAATTAGCGGGGGGGCATTGGTAGAGACCCAGTACTTC
d_call: TRBD1; v_call: TRBV2; clone_size: NA; j_call: TRBJ1-1; cdr3_aa: CASGGQGRTEAFF; cdr3_nt: TGTGCCAGCGGAGGACAGGGGCGGACTGAAGCTTTCTTT
d_call: TRBD1; v_call: TRBV20-1; clone_size: few; j_call: TRBJ1-2; cdr3_aa: CSASSSQGADYGYTF; cdr3_nt: TGCAGTGCTAGCTCTTCCCAGGGGGCGGACTATGGCTACACCTTC
d_call: TRBD2; v_call: TRBV27; clone_size: NA; j_call: TRBJ2-7; cdr3_aa: CASRGGSWDEQYF; cdr3_nt: TGTGCCAGCCGGGGGGGTAGTTGGGACGAGCAGTACTTC
d_call: NA; v_call: TRBV10-3; clone_size: NA; j_call: TRBJ1-1; cdr3_aa: CATKMGETEAFF; cdr3_nt: TGTGCCACCAAAATGGGTGAGACTGAAGCTTTCTTT
d_call: NA; v_call: TRBV29-1; clone_size: few; j_call: TRBJ2-7; cdr3_aa: CSVAPPGSYEQYF; cdr3_nt: TGCAGCGTTGCCCCCCCAGGCTCCTACGAGCAGTACTTC
d_call: NA; v_call: TRBV7-2; clone_size: medium-sized; j_call: TRBJ2-7; cdr3_aa: CASLSTSLSYEQYF; cdr3_nt: TGTGCCAGCCTCTCCACGAGCTTGTCCTACGAGCAGTACTTC
d_call: TRBD1; v_call: TRBV27; clone_size: NA; j_call: TRBJ1-5; cdr3_aa: CASSLSPQGNQPQHF; cdr3_nt: TGTGCCAGCAGTTTGTCGCCACAGGGGAATCAGCCCCAGCATTTT
d_call: NA; v_call: TRBV19; clone_size: NA; j_call: TRBJ2-1; cdr3_aa: CATSRRGSYNEQFF; cdr3_nt: TGTGCCACTTCTAGGCGGGGCTCCTACAATGAGCAGTTCTTC
d_call: NA; v_call: TRBV6-5; clone_size: NA; j_call: TRBJ2-2; cdr3_aa: CASSYGRGARGTGELFF; cdr3_nt: TGTGCCAGCAGTTACGGTCGGGGCGCCCGTGGCACCGGGGAGCTGTTTTTT
d_call: TRBD1; v_call: TRBV5-5; clone_size: NA; j_call: TRBJ1-2; cdr3_aa: CASSPGQGYGYTF; cdr3_nt: TGTGCCAGCAGCCCGGGACAGGGTTATGGCTACACCTTC
d_call: TRBD1; v_call: TRBV19; clone_size: few; j_call: TRBJ2-7; cdr3_aa: CASSTETGTYEQYF; cdr3_nt: TGTGCCAGTAGTACCGAGACAGGGACCTACGAGCAGTACTTC
d_call: NA; v_call: TRBV24-1; clone_size: medium-sized; j_call: TRBJ2-7; cdr3_aa: CATSVNVGEQYF; cdr3_nt: TGTGCCACCAGTGTAAATGTAGGAGAGCAGTACTTC
d_call: NA; v_call: TRBV20-1; clone_size: medium-sized; j_call: TRBJ2-5; cdr3_aa: CSAFGGGEETQYF; cdr3_nt: TGCAGTGCTTTCGGGGGTGGCGAAGAGACCCAGTACTTC
d_call: NA; v_call: TRBV4-3; clone_size: NA; j_call: TRBJ1-2; cdr3_aa: CASSQEGVYTF; cdr3_nt: TGCGCCAGCAGCCAAGAAGGTGTCTACACCTTC
d_call: NA; v_call: TRBV6-4; clone_size: NA; j_call: TRBJ1-5; cdr3_aa: CASSRILGGQPQHF; cdr3_nt: TGTGCCAGCAGTCGGATACTGGGAGGTCAGCCCCAGCATTTT
d_call: TRBD2; v_call: TRBV19; clone_size: NA; j_call: TRBJ2-7; cdr3_aa: CASSWTSGGANEQYF; cdr3_nt: TGTGCCAGTAGTTGGACTAGCGGGGGGGCCAACGAGCAGTACTTC
d_call: TRBD1; v_call: TRBV20-1; clone_size: NA; j_call: TRBJ2-1; cdr3_aa: CSAFLGTGVNEQFF; cdr3_nt: TGCAGTGCTTTTTTAGGGACAGGGGTCAATGAGCAGTTCTTC
d_call: NA; v_call: TRBV14; clone_size: few; j_call: TRBJ2-7; cdr3_aa: CASSPRGYEQYF; cdr3_nt: TGTGCCAGCAGCCCGAGGGGATACGAGCAGTACTTC
d_call: TRBD1; v_call: TRBV6-2/TRBV6-3; clone_size: NA; j_call: TRBJ1-5; cdr3_aa: CASSTGTGGGQPQHF; cdr3_nt: TGTGCCAGCAGTACTGGGACAGGGGGTGGTCAGCCCCAGCATTTT
d_call: NA; v_call: TRBV7-2; clone_size: few; j_call: TRBJ1-5; cdr3_aa: CASMTVGGWQPQHF; cdr3_nt: TGTGCCAGCATGACGGTAGGGGGTTGGCAGCCCCAGCATTTT
d_call: NA; v_call: TRBV6-1; clone_size: NA; j_call: TRBJ1-2; cdr3_aa: CASNPLPNYGYTF; cdr3_nt: TGTGCCAGCAACCCACTACCTAACTATGGCTACACCTTC
d_call: NA; v_call: TRBV20-1; clone_size: medium-sized; j_call: TRBJ2-3; cdr3_aa: CSARVTGADTQYF; cdr3_nt: TGCAGTGCTAGAGTTACCGGGGCGGATACGCAGTATTTT
d_call: NA; v_call: TRBV28; clone_size: NA; j_call: TRBJ1-5; cdr3_aa: CASSPPGPTQPQHF; cdr3_nt: TGTGCCAGCAGCCCCCCAGGACCTACGCAGCCCCAGCATTTT
d_call: NA; v_call: TRBV7-6; clone_size: medium-sized; j_call: TRBJ1-2; cdr3_aa: CASSLGGANYGYTF; cdr3_nt: TGTGCCAGCAGCTTAGGGGGGGCTAACTATGGCTACACCTTC
d_call: NA; v_call: TRBV27; clone_size: NA; j_call: TRBJ2-6; cdr3_aa: CASSLRDRGYSGANVLTF; cdr3_nt: TGTGCCAGCAGTTTGCGGGACCGAGGATACTCTGGGGCCAACGTCCTGACTTTC
d_call: NA; v_call: TRBV6-1; clone_size: NA; j_call: TRBJ1-1; cdr3_aa: CAAGRWQTNTEAFF; cdr3_nt: TGTGCCGCCGGACGTTGGCAGACGAACACTGAAGCTTTCTTT
d_call: NA; v_call: TRBV6-5; clone_size: NA; j_call: TRBJ1-1; cdr3_aa: CASSFPSSEAFF; cdr3_nt: TGTGCCAGCAGTTTTCCGTCCAGCGAAGCTTTCTTT
d_call: TRBD1; v_call: TRBV7-9; clone_size: large; j_call: TRBJ1-5; cdr3_aa: CASSSRTGNQPQHF; cdr3_nt: TGTGCCAGCAGCTCCCGGACAGGGAATCAGCCCCAGCATTTT
d_call: NA; v_call: TRBV7-2; clone_size: medium-sized; j_call: TRBJ2-7; cdr3_aa: CASSPGGSAYEQYF; cdr3_nt: TGTGCCAGCAGCCCTGGGGGAAGCGCCTACGAGCAGTACTTC
d_call: NA; v_call: TRBV20-1; clone_size: few; j_call: TRBJ1-1; cdr3_aa: CSAAGQSNTEAFF; cdr3_nt: TGCAGTGCTGCTGGACAGTCGAACACTGAAGCTTTCTTT
d_call: TRBD2; v_call: TRBV20-1; clone_size: few; j_call: TRBJ2-7; cdr3_aa: CSAWASGVSYEQYF; cdr3_nt: TGCAGTGCTTGGGCTAGCGGGGTTTCCTACGAGCAGTACTTC
d_call: NA; v_call: TRBV7-9; clone_size: medium-sized; j_call: TRBJ2-7; cdr3_aa: CASSSTRNVYF; cdr3_nt: TGTGCCAGCAGCTCAACCAGGAACGTGTACTTC
d_call: NA; v_call: TRBV6-1; clone_size: few; j_call: TRBJ1-5; cdr3_aa: CASSQQGTNQPQHF; cdr3_nt: TGTGCCAGCAGCCAGCAGGGGACCAATCAGCCCCAGCATTTT
d_call: TRBD1; v_call: TRBV20-1; clone_size: NA; j_call: TRBJ1-5; cdr3_aa: CSARVGTGVYVAQHF; cdr3_nt: TGCAGTGCTAGAGTAGGGACAGGGGTTTATGTAGCCCAGCATTTT
d_call: NA; v_call: TRBV7-9; clone_size: NA; j_call: TRBJ1-5; cdr3_aa: CASSPLEQGRSQPQHF; cdr3_nt: TGTGCCAGCAGCCCACTCGAGCAGGGAAGGAGTCAGCCCCAGCATTTT
d_call: TRBD2; v_call: TRBV4-2; clone_size: NA; j_call: TRBJ2-1; cdr3_aa: CASSQDAGGFNEQFF; cdr3_nt: TGTGCCAGCAGCCAAGATGCGGGGGGATTCAATGAGCAGTTCTTC
d_call: NA; v_call: TRBV7-9; clone_size: medium-sized; j_call: TRBJ1-6; cdr3_aa: CASSLGRTIGSPLHF; cdr3_nt: TGTGCCAGCAGCCTCGGACGGACTATAGGTTCACCCCTCCACTTT